Below, 22 T cell receptor beta chains from the same sample are listed, as sequenced in a study of control samples from healthy donors and cancer patients. Only in-frame clones appear in the TCRdb table, and some are missing; sequencing was by immunoSEQ multiplex PCR. This table holds 78,000 or so clones, 70% to 90% found once. Sequences were obtained from blood. Every receptor here comes from a woman aged 45-65 years in good health.

This sequence joins TRBV6-1 and TRBJ2-5; D possibly corresponds to TRBD1 (6 bases). Looked up from germline, CDR1 is MNHNS and CDR2 is SASEGT. This CDR3 contains 14 residues. Trimming removed 1 base at V and 2 bases at J, with 8 bases between. CDR3 DNA sequence: TGTGCCAGCAGTGAAGGGACAGTTCAAGAGACCCAGTACTTC. Protein: CASSEGTVQETQYF.

V is TRBV7-2 and J is TRBJ1-1; 8 positions match TRBD1. There are 15 residues in the CDR3. The ends lost 4 bases at V and 2 bases at J; junction bases unmatched: 6. The V gene's germline CDR1 is SGHTA and CDR2 FQGNSA. The CDR3 sequence is CASSSWTGRNTEAFF. The CDR3 DNA reads TGTGCCAGCAGCTCCTGGACAGGGAGAAACACTGAAGCTTTCTTT. Combining the CDR3 with reference TRBV7-2 and TRBJ1-1 gives the whole variable domain GAGVSQSPSNKVTEKGKDVELRCDPISGHTALYWYRQSLGQGLEFLIYFQGNSAPDKSGLPSDRFSAERTGGSVSTLTIQRTQQEDSAVYLCASSSWTGRNTEAFFGQGTRLTVV.

The V call is TRBV12-3 or TRBV12-4, the J call TRBJ2-7; 10 bases match TRBD1. The CDR3 consists of 13 residues. J lost 3 bases, V lost 5 bases, and 1 base had no gene match. CDR3 sequence (DNA): TGTGCCAGCAGTCGGGACAGGGGCTACGAGCAGTACTTC. Translating gives CASSRDRGYEQYF.

This rearrangement joins TRBV6-5 to TRBJ1-1; 7 bases align to TRBD1. Per the germline V gene, CDR1 is MNHEY and CDR2 is SVGAGI. The V gene end was trimmed by 6 bases and the J gene end by 5 bases; junction bases not matched to a gene: 6. The CDR3 totals 13 residues. CDR3 protein: CASRETGSTEAFF. Here the CDR3 DNA reads TGTGCCAGCAGGGAGACAGGGTCAACTGAAGCTTTCTTT.

The chain links TRBV18 to TRBJ1-1, with D maybe TRBD1 (5 bases). Germline-derived CDR1 and CDR2 are KGHSH and LQKENI. This CDR3 contains 13 residues. The V and J ends lost 5 bases and 1 base respectively, with 8 bases between them. The CDR3 nucleotides are TGTGCCAGCTCAATCGGGGCGAACACTGAAGCTTTCTTT. Amino acid sequence: CASSIGANTEAFF.

The chain employs TRBV6-5 and TRBJ1-4, with a possible D match to TRBD1 (5 bases). Germline V gives CDR1 MNHEY, CDR2 SVGAGI. The V and J ends lost 8 bases and 1 base respectively, with 14 bases between them. There are 15 residues in the CDR3. CDR3 residues: CASCRQGLTNEKLFF. The CDR3 DNA is TGTGCCAGCTGTCGCCAGGGACTAACTAATGAAAAACTGTTTTTT.

V gene TRBV11-3 combines with J gene TRBJ2-7; D uncertain. The CDR3 totals 13 residues. Germline V lookup: CDR1 SGHNT, CDR2 YENEEA. Trimming pared 3 bases from V and 6 bases from J, leaving 12 bases between. CDR3 coding DNA: TGTGCCAGCAGCTTCGTAGTAGGAAGCGAGCAGTACTTC. Translated: CASSFVVGSEQYF.

The chain carries TRBV29-1 and TRBJ1-4; 8 bases are a match to TRBD1. Per the germline V gene, CDR1 is SQVTM and CDR2 is ANQGSEA. This CDR3 comprises 14 residues. J lost 7 bases, V lost 6 bases, and 10 bases had no gene match. The CDR3 protein is CSVLDRVAGEKLFF. CDR3 DNA sequence: TGCAGCGTCCTGGACAGGGTAGCGGGTGAAAAACTGTTTTTT.

The genes are TRBV3-1 (or the pseudogene TRBV3-2) and TRBJ1-5; D ambiguous. The V gene's germline CDR1 is LGHDT and CDR2 YNNKEL (reference sequence). CDR3 length: 15 residues. V lost 2 bases to trimming and J lost 1 base, with 9 bases between them. The CDR3 DNA sequence: TGTGCCAGCAGCCAAACCCGGGGAAGCAATCAGCCCCAGCATTTT. It translates to CASSQTRGSNQPQHF.

The chain carries TRBV7-5 and TRBJ1-1. TRBV7-5 is marked as a pseudogene. The CDR3 totals 15 residues. The CDR3 DNA follows: TGTACCAGAAGCTTAAGGTGGGACGGTAGCACTGAAGCTTTCTTT. Translation: CTRSLRWDGSTEAFF.

A few counts support this clone. CDR3 in amino acids: CASTHVGAEYEKLFF. The CDR3 coding sequence is TGTGCCAGCACCCACGTAGGGGCGGAGTATGAAAAACTGTTTTTT. This chain uses TRBV5-6 with TRBJ1-4, with D maybe TRBD1 (5 bases). Trimming pared 6 bases from V and 6 bases from J, leaving 18 bases between. The CDR3 contains 15 residues. CDR1 is SGHDT, CDR2 YYEEEE, per germline.

V and J are TRBV2 and TRBJ2-6, with no clear D. The germline V gene has CDR1 SNHLY and CDR2 FYNNEI. Between the trimmed V and J ends, which lost 7 bases and 1 base, there was a span of 11 bases. This CDR3 contains 15 residues. The DNA of the CDR3 is TGTGCCAGCAAGCTCGAGTCTTCTGGGGCCAACGTCCTGACTTTC. It specifies CASKLESSGANVLTF.

This CDR3 reads CASSRVQGNTEAFF. CDR3 in DNA: TGTGCCAGCAGCCGCGTACAGGGCAACACTGAAGCTTTCTTT. V usage is TRBV14 and J usage is TRBJ1-1; TRBD1 might be the D (6 bases). Trimming cost V 4 bases and J 2 bases, with 11 bases left between them. Germline-derived CDR1 and CDR2 are SGHDN and FVKESK. The CDR3 covers 14 residues.

J is TRBJ1-2 and V is TRBV30; the match to TRBD1 covers 7 bases. The CDR3 runs to 15 residues. Germline values: CDR1 GTSNPN, CDR2 SVGIG (reference sequence). Trimming cost V 4 bases and J 4 bases; bases outside gene matches: 12. CDR3 region: CAWTEGGGLLYGYTF. Here the CDR3 DNA reads TGTGCCTGGACCGAAGGAGGGGGCCTACTCTATGGCTACACCTTC.

The V gene is TRBV5-8, the J gene TRBJ1-1; TRBD1 agrees at 7 bases. Germline CDR1 reads SGHTS; CDR2 reads YDEGEE. Losses at the gene ends were 1 base for V and 8 bases for J; bases not matched to a gene: 5. CDR3 length: 13 residues. The CDR3 DNA is TGTGCCAGCAGCTTGCGGCAGGGGGGCGAAGCTTTCTTT. Translation: CASSLRQGGEAFF.

The genes are TRBV9 and TRBJ1-2, with 7 bases that match TRBD1. J was trimmed by 8 bases and V by 0 bases; bases with no gene match: 7. Germline V lookup: CDR1 SGDLS, CDR2 YYNGEE. CDR3 length equals 14 residues. In DNA, the CDR3 is TGTGCCAGCAGCGTAGCTCAGGGGGGGGAGGGCTACACCTTC. Its protein is CASSVAQGGEGYTF. Full variable domain (missing parts from reference TRBV9 and TRBJ1-2): DSGVTQTPKHLITATGQRVTLRCSPRSGDLSVYWYQQSLDQGLQFLIQYYNGEERAKGNILERFSAQQFPDLHSELNLSSLELGDSALYFCASSVAQGGEGYTFGSGTRLTVV.

This clone was seen a few times. The chain carries TRBV4-1 and TRBJ1-5; D possibly corresponds to TRBD1 (5 bases). The CDR3 length is 15 residues. Germline V gene data show CDR1 as MGHRA and CDR2 as YSYEKL. V gave up 0 bases and J gave up 9 bases, with 15 bases separating them. The CDR3 reads CASSQDISRAVPQHF. CDR3 bases: TGCGCCAGCAGCCAAGACATCTCCAGGGCTGTGCCCCAGCATTTT.

To note about this clone: Mismatch with germline at one junction end may stem from a read error. The chain couples TRBV5-6 to TRBJ1-4; possibly TRBD1 for D (6 bases). Germline lookup yields CDR1 SGHDT and CDR2 YYEEEE. The CDR3 extends over 12 amino acids. The CDR3 DNA follows: TGTGCCAGCAGCTTGGGGGACACAGCCAAGGCTTTT. It specifies CASSLGDTAKAF.

The rearrangement uses TRBV12-3 or TRBV12-4 and TRBJ1-2; D gene ambiguous. V was clipped by 5 bases and J by 6 bases, with 13 bases between them. CDR3 size: 13 residues. CDR3 DNA: TGTGCCAGCAGTCCCCCCCGGGTCGATGGCTACACCTTC. Translated: CASSPPRVDGYTF.

This chain joins TRBV9 and TRBJ1-5; D perhaps matches TRBD1 (6 bases). The CDR3 length is 15 residues. In germline, CDR1 is SGDLS, CDR2 YYNGEE. The ends were cut back, 0 bases at V and 3 bases at J, with 10 bases in the middle. The CDR3 bases are TGTGCCAGCAGCGTAGACGGACAGCTCAATCAGCCCCAGCATTTT. This sequence encodes CASSVDGQLNQPQHF.

DNA of the CDR3: TGTGCCAGCGGGGGGGCCACAGGGCAGTATTTT. Its protein is CASGGATGQYF. This rearrangement joins TRBV2 to TRBJ2-3; tentatively, D is TRBD2 (7 bases). In germline, CDR1 is SNHLY, CDR2 FYNNEI. Trimming stripped 8 bases from V and 11 bases from J, with 14 bases between. CDR3 length: 11 amino acids.

Sample share makes this clone medium-sized (0.01 to 0.1%). The chain links TRBV7-9 to TRBJ1-1; no firm D call. Per germline, CDR1 SEHNR and CDR2 FQNEAQ (reference sequence). The CDR3 covers 14 residues. Trimming pared 4 bases from V and 1 base from J, leaving 10 bases between. The CDR3 DNA sequence: TGTGCCAGCAGCTGGGGAGGGAAGAACACTGAAGCTTTCTTT. Translation: CASSWGGKNTEAFF. Full variable domain (remainder filled in from reference TRBV7-9 and TRBJ1-1): DTGVSQNPRHKITKRGQNVTFRCDPISEHNRLYWYRQTLGQGPEFLTYFQNEAQLEKSRLLSDRFSAERPKGSFSTLEIQRTEQGDSAMYLCASSWGGKNTEAFFGQGTRLTVV.